Included here is one T cell receptor beta chain sequence, with context. What it recognizes is unknown. The CDR3 sequence is 18 residues long. Germline V gene data show CDR1 as MDHEN and CDR2 as SYDVKM. V trimming: 6 bases; J trimming: 6 bases; junction bases outside the gene matches: 16. This record belongs to a study of PD-1 blockade in classical Hodgkin lymphoma. With no exception, relapse followed autologous stem cell transplantation in all patients, and brentuximab vedotin exposure varied. The best responses consisted of complete response, partial response or progressive disease. The method was immunoSEQ multiplex PCR; TCRdb's version includes in-frame clones alone and lacks a portion of them. The sample holds approximately 90,000 clones, about 90% seen once. General study results and limits: By C4D1 there was a significant rise in CD4+ TCR diversity but not in CD8+ TCR diversity. Newly diagnosed patients and complete responders had comparable diversity at baseline.

The source of this sequence is a human donor with classical Hodgkin lymphoma. This chain links TRBV28 with TRBJ2-1, with 11 bases lining up with TRBD2. The sample here was peripheral blood mononuclear cells (PBMCs), taken before the second cycle of nivolumab. The CDR3 nucleotides are TGTGCCAGCAGCTCGCGAAATAGCGGGAGGGCCCTCGCCAATGAGCAGTTCTTC. Residues: CASSSRNSGRALANEQFF.